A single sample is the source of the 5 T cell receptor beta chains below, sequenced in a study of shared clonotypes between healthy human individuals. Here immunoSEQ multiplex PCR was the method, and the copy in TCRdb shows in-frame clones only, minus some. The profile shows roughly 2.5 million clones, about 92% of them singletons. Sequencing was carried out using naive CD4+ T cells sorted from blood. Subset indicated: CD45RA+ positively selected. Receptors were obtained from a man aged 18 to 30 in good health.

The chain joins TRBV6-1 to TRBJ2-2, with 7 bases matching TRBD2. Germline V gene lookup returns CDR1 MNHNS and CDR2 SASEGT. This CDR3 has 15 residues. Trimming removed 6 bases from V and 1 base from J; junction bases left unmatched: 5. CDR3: CASRPGTKNTGELFF. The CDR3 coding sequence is TGTGCCAGCAGGCCCGGGACTAAGAACACCGGGGAGCTGTTTTTT.

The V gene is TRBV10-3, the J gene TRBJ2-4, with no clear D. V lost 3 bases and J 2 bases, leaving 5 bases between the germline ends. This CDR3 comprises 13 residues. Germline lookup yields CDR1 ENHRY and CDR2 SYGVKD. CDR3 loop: CAISDLPKNIQYF. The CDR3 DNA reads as TGTGCCATCAGTGATTTACCCAAAAACATTCAGTACTTC.

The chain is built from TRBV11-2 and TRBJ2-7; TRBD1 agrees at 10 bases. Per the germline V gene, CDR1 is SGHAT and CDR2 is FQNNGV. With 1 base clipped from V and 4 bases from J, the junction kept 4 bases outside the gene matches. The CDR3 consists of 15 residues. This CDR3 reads CASSLGTGGYYEQYF. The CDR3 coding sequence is TGTGCCAGCAGCTTAGGGACAGGGGGTTATTACGAGCAGTACTTC.

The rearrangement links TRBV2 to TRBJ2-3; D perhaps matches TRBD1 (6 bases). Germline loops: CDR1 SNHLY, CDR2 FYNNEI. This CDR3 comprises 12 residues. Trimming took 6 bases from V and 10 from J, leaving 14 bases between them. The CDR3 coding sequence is TGTGCCAGCAGCCAAGGGGGTGTGGCGCAGTATTTT. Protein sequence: CASSQGGVAQYF.

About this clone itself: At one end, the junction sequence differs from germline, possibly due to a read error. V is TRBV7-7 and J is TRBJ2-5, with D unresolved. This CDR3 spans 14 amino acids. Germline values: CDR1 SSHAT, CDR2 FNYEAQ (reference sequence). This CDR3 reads CASSLVVNQETQYF. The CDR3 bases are TGTGCTAGCAGCTTAGTAGTGAACCAAGAGACCCAGTACTTC.